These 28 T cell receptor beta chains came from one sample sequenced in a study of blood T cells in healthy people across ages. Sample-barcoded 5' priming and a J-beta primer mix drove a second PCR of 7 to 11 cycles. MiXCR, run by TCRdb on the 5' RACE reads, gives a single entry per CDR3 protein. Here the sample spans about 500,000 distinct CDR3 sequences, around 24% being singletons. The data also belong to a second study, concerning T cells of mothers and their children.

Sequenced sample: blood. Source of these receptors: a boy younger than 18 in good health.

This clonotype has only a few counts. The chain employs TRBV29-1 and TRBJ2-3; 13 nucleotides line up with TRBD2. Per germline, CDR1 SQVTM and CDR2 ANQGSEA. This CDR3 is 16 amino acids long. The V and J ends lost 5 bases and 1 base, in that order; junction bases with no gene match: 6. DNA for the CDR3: TGCAGCGTTCGGGGACTAGCGGGACTGGGCACAGATACGCAGTATTTT. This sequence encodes CSVRGLAGLGTDTQYF.

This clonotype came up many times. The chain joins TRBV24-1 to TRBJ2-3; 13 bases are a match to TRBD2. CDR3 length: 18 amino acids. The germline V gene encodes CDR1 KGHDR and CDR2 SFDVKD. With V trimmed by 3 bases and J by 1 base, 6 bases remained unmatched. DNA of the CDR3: TGTGCCACCAGTGATACTAGCGGGGGGGCCCTAGGCACAGATACGCAGTATTTT. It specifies CATSDTSGGALGTDTQYF.

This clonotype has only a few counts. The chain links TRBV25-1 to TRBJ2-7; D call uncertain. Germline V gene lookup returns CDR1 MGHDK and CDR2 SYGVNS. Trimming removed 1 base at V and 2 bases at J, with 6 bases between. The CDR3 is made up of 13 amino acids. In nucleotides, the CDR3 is TGTGCCAGCAGTGAATCGGTCCCCTACGAGCAGTACTTC. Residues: CASSESVPYEQYF.

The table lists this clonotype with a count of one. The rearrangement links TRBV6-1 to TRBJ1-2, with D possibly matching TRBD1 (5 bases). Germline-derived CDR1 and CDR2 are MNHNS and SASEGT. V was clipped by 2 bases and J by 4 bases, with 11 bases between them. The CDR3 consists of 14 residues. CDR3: CASSEMGGTYGYTF. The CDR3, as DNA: TGTGCCAGCAGTGAAATGGGCGGGACCTATGGCTACACCTTC.

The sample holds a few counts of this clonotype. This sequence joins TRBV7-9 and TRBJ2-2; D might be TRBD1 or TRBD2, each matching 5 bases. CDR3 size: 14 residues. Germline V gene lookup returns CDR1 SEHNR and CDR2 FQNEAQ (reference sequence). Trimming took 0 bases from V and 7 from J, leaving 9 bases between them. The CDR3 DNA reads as TGTGCCAGCAGCTTAGCCGGGACGAACGGGGAGCTGTTTTTT. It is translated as CASSLAGTNGELFF.

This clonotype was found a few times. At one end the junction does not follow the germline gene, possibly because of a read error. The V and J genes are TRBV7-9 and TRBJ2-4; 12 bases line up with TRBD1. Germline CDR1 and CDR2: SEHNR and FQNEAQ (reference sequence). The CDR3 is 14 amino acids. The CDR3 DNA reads TGCGCCAGCAGCCGTACGGGACAGGGGGCCATTCAGTACTTC. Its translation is CASSRTGQGAIQYF.

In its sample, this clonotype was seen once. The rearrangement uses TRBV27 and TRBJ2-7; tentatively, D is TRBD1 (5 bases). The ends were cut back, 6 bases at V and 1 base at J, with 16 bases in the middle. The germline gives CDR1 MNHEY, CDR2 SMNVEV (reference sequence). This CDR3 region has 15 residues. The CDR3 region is CASRPDTRASYEQYF. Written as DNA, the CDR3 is TGTGCCAGCAGACCCGACACCAGGGCTTCCTACGAGCAGTACTTC.

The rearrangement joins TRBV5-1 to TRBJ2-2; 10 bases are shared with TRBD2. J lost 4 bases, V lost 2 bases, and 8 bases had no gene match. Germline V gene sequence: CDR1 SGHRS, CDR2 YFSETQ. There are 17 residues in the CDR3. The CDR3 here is CASSFVSLAGRTGELFF. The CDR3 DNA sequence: TGCGCCAGCAGCTTTGTCTCACTAGCGGGACGCACCGGGGAGCTGTTTTTT. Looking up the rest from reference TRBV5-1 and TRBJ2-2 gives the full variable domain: KAGVTQTPRYLIKTRGQQVTLSCSPISGHRSVSWYQQTPGQGLQFLFEYFSETQRNKGNFPGRFSGRQFSNSRSEMNVSTLELGDSALYLCASSFVSLAGRTGELFFGEGSRLTVL.

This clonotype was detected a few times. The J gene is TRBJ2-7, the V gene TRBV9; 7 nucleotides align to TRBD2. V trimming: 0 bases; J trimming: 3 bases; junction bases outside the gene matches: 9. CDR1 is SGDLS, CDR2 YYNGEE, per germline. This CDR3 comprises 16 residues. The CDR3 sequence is CASSVEASGLYYEQYF. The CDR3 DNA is TGTGCCAGCAGCGTAGAGGCTAGCGGACTATACTACGAGCAGTACTTC.

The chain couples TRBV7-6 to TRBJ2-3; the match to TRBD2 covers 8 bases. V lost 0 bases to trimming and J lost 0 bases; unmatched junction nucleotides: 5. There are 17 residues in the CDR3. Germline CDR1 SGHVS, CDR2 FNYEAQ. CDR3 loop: CASSLARGLGSTDTQYF. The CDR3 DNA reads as TGTGCCAGCAGCTTAGCCCGGGGACTAGGGAGCACAGATACGCAGTATTTT.

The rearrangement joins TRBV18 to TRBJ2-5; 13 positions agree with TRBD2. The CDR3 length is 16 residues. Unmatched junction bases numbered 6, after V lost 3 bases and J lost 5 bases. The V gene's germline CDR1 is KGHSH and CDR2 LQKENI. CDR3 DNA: TGTGCCAGCTCACCGAGGACTAGCGGGAGTAGCGAGACCCAGTACTTC. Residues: CASSPRTSGSSETQYF.

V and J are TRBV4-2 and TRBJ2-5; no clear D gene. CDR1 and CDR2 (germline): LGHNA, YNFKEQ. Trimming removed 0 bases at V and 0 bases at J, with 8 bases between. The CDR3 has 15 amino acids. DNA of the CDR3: TGTGCCAGCAGCCAAGATATGGGGAACCAAGAGACCCAGTACTTC. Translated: CASSQDMGNQETQYF.

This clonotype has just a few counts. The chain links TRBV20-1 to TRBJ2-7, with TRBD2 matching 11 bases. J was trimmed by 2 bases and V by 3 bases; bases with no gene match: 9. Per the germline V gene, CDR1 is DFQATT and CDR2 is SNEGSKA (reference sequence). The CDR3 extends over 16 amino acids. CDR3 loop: CSASPGLAGNPYEQYF. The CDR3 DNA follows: TGCAGTGCTAGTCCTGGACTAGCGGGTAATCCCTACGAGCAGTACTTC.

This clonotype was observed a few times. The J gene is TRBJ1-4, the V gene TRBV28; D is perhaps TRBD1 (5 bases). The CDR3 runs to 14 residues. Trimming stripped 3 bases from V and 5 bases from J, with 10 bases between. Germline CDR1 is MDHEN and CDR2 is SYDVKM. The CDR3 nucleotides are TGTGCCAGCAGTTTCGACAGTGCGAATGAAAAACTGTTTTTT. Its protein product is CASSFDSANEKLFF.

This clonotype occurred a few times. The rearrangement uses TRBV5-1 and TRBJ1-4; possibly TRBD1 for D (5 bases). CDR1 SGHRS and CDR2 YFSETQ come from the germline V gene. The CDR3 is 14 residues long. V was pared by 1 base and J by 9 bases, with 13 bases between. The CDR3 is CASSLLSGQQKLFF. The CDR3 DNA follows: TGCGCCAGCAGCTTGCTTTCCGGACAACAAAAACTGTTTTTT.

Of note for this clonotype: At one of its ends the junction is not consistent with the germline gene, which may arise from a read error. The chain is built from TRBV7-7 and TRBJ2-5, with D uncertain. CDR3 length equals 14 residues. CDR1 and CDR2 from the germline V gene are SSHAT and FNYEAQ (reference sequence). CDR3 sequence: CASSSLRRKETQYF. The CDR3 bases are TGTGCTAGCAGCTCGCTCCGCAGAAAAGAGACCCAGTACTTC.

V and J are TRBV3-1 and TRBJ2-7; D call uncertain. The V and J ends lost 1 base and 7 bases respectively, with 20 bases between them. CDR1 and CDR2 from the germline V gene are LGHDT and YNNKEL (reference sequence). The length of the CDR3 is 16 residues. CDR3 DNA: TGTGCCAGCAGCCAAGCCCCGCAGGCCAACCTTTTGGAGCAGTACTTC. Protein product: CASSQAPQANLLEQYF.

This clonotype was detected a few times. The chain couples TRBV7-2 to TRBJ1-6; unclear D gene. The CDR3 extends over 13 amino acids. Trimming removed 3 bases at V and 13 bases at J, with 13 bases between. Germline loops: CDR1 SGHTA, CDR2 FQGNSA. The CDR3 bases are TGTGCCAGCAGCTTTCTGACCGGGCGGCCCCTCCACTTT. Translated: CASSFLTGRPLHF.

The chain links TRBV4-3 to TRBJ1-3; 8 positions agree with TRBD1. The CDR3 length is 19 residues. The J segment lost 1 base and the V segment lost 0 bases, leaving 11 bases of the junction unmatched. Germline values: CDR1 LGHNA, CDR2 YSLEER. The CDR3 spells CASSQDHATTGASGNTIYF. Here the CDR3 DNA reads TGCGCCAGCAGCCAAGACCACGCGACGACAGGGGCGTCTGGAAACACCATATATTTT.

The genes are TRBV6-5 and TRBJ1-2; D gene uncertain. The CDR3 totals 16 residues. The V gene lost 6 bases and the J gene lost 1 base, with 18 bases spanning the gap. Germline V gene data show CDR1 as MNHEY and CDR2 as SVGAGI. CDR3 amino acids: CASRVGGRVFNYGYTF. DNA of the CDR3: TGTGCCAGCAGGGTAGGAGGGCGGGTATTTAACTATGGCTACACCTTC.

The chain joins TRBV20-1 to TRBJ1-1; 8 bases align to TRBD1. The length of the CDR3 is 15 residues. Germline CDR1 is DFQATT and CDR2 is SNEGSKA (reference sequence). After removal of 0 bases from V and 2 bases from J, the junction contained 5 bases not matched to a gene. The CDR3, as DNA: TGCAGTGCTAGAGACTTCCAGGGGGCTAACACTGAAGCTTTCTTT. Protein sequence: CSARDFQGANTEAFF.

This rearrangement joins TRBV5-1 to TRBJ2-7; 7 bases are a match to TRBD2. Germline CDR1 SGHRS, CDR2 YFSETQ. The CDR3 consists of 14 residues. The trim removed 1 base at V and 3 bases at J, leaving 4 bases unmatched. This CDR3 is CASSLLAESYEQYF. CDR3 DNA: TGCGCCAGCAGCTTGCTAGCGGAGAGCTACGAGCAGTACTTC.

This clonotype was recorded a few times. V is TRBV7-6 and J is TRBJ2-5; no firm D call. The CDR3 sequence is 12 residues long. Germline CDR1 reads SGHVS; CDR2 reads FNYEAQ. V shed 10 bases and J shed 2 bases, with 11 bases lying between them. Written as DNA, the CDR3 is TGTGCCACCAAGGGTTGGCAAGAGACCCAGTACTTC. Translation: CATKGWQETQYF.

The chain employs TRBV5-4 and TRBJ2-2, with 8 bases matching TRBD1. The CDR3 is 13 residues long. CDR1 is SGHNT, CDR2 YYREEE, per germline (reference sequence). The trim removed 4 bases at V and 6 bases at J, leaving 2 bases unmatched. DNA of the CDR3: TGTGCCAGCAGCACCAGGGGGCCCGGGGAGCTGTTTTTT. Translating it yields CASSTRGPGELFF. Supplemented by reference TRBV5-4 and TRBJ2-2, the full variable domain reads ETGVTQSPTHLIKTRGQQVTLRCSSQSGHNTVSWYQQALGQGPQFIFQYYREEENGRGNFPPRFSGLQFPNYSSELNVNALELDDSALYLCASSTRGPGELFFGEGSRLTVL.

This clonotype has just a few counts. For the CDR3, the DNA is TGTGCCAGCAGCCAACCCCGACAGGGAGGGATTGAGCAGTTCTTC. Its protein product is CASSQPRQGGIEQFF. The chain recombines TRBV7-3 with TRBJ2-1; tentatively, D is TRBD1 or TRBD2 (7 bases each). Looked up from germline, CDR1 is SGHTA and CDR2 is FQGTGA. V was shortened by 5 bases and J by 9 bases, with 20 bases between the two germline ends. The CDR3 has 15 amino acids.

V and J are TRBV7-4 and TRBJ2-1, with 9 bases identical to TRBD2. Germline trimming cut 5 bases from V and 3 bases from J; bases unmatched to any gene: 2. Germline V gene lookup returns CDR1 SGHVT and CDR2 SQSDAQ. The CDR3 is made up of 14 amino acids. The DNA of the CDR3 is TGTGCCAGCAGCGCTAGCGGGATCTACAATGAGCAGTTCTTC. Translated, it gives CASSASGIYNEQFF.

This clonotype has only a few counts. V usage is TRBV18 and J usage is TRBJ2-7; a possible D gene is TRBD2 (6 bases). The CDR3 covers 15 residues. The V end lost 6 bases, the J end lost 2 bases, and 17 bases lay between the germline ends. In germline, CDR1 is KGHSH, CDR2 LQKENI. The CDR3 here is CASSDGAGYPYEQYF. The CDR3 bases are TGTGCCAGCTCCGATGGGGCGGGATATCCCTACGAGCAGTACTTC.

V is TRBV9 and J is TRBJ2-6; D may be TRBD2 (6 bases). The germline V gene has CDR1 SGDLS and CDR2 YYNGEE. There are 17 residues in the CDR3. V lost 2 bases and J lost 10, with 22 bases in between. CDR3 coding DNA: TGTGCCAGCAGCGTCACCACCGGGGGATCCTCTCAAAACGTCCTGACTTTC. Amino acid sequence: CASSVTTGGSSQNVLTF.